This entry concerns a single T cell receptor beta chain. The data were taken from a study of blood T cell repertoires in COVID-19. As for the study in general: COVID-19 samples, acute and convalescent, were from the United States, Italy and Spain.

This CDR3 is built from 15 residues. Methods used by the authors: Estimation of nucleated cell counts relied on the amplification of reference gene primers. Here immunoSEQ multiplex PCR was the method, and the copy in TCRdb shows in-frame clones only, minus some. That table furnishes V, J and clone size, whereas the DNA furnished D and trimming. The sample holds about 210,000 clones, roughly 80% seen once. Seattle patients were enrolled during active infection and followed longitudinally. The specimen was peripheral blood. The rearrangement uses TRBV21-1 and TRBJ1-4; the table's TRBD1 call for D was not verified on the DNA. TRBV21-1 is a pseudogene. The origin of this receptor is a woman in her 70s with COVID-19, enrolled during active disease. Here the CDR3 DNA reads TGTGCCAGCAGCAAACCACGGGACAGGGATGAAAAACTGTTTTTT. Translated: CASSKPRDRDEKLFF.